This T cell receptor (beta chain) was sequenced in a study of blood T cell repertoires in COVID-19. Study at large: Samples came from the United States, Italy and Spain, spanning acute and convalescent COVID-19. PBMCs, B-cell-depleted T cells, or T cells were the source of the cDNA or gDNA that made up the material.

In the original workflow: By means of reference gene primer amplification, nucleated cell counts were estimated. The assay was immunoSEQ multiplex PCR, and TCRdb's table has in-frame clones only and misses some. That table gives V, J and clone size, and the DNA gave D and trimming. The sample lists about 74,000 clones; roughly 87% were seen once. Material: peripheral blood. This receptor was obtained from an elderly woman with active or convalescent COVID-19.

The CDR3 region is CASSIDRGPHNSPLHF. Written as DNA, the CDR3 is TGCGCCAGCAGCATCGACAGGGGGCCCCATAATTCACCCCTCCACTTT. The chain has TRBV5-1 and TRBJ1-6; TRBD1 agrees at 10 bases. The CDR3 sequence is 16 residues long. V was clipped by 4 bases and J by 5 bases; unmatched bases: 6. Germline CDR1 is SGHRS and CDR2 is YFSETQ.